The clone carrying this T cell receptor beta chain came up a few times. Looked up from germline, CDR1 is MNHEY and CDR2 is SVGAGI. This CDR3 spans 13 amino acids. V gave up 7 bases and J gave up 4 bases, with 8 bases separating them. This entry belongs to a study of blood T cell repertoires in COVID-19. The repertoire was sequenced with immunoSEQ multiplex PCR; TCRdb's copy has only in-frame clones and lacks some. The sample lists 130,000 to 150,000 clones, roughly 87% occurring once. The TCR was taken from a man in his 70s with acute or convalescent COVID-19. The genes are TRBV6-5 and TRBJ1-6, with D perhaps matching TRBD1 (5 bases). The sequenced sample consisted of peripheral blood. CDR3 residues: CASTNRYNSPLHF. In DNA, the CDR3 is TGTGCCAGCACCAACAGGTATAATTCACCCCTCCACTTT.